Listed here is a single T cell receptor beta chain. Per the germline V gene, CDR1 is KGHDR and CDR2 is SFDVKD. V trimming: 4 bases; J trimming: 4 bases; junction bases outside the gene matches: 7. The CDR3 consists of 16 residues. The sample originates from a study of T cells in Graves' hyperthyroidism and ophthalmopathy. Participants, patients aged 18 to 65, had newly diagnosed hyperthyroidism with a duration under 2 months. Patients were excluded because of uncontrolled infection, other autoimmune disease, pregnancy or lactation. Amplification of TCR beta CDR3 regions was performed using RNA transcripts as template. RT-PCR in the first round (using the HTBI primer set) targeted the TCR CDR3. TCRdb reanalysed the multiplex PCR reads using MiXCR and keeps one entry per CDR3 protein. In the table there are approximately 100,000 distinct CDR3 sequences, about 40% of which are singletons.

The sequencing sample was made of peripheral blood or thyroid tissue (not recorded which). The chain carries TRBV24-1 and TRBJ1-1; 11 bases are shared with TRBD1. The sequence derives from a woman in her 30s with Graves' hyperthyroidism. The CDR3 DNA reads TGTGCCACCAGTGACCCTGCCGGGACAGGGGGCACTGAAGCTTTCTTT. It translates to CATSDPAGTGGTEAFF.